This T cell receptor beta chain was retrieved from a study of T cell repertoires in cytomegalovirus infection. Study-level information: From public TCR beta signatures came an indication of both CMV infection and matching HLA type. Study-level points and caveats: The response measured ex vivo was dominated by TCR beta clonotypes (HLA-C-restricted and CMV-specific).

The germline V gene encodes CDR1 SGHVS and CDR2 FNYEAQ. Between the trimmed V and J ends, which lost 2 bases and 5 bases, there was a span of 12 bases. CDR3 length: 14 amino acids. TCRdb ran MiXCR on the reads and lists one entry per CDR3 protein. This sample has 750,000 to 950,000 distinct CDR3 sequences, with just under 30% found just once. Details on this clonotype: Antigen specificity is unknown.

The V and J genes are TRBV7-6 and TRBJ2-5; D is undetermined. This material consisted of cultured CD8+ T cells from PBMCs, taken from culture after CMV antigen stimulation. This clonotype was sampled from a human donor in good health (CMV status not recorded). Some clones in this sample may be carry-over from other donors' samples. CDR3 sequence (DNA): TGTGCCAGCAGCTTACCCTTGGGATGGGAGACCCAGTACTTC. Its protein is CASSLPLGWETQYF.